This entry lists 30 T cell receptor beta chains sequenced from one sample in a study of blood T cell repertoires in COVID-19. Measured with immunoSEQ multiplex PCR; TCRdb has only the in-frame clones, and not every one. The sample yields 300,000 to 400,000 clones, about nine tenths seen once. Sequenced sample: peripheral blood. These receptors were obtained from a woman aged 50 to 65 with COVID-19, enrolled during active disease.

The rearrangement joins TRBV5-1 to TRBJ2-7; 9 nucleotides match TRBD2. The CDR3 is made up of 18 amino acids. Trimming at V came to 0 bases and at J to 7 bases, leaving 17 bases not matched to a gene. Germline lookup yields CDR1 SGHRS and CDR2 YFSETQ. CDR3 protein: CASSLARLRAGGPEEQYF. The CDR3 DNA follows: TGCGCCAGCAGCTTGGCTCGTCTAAGGGCGGGAGGGCCGGAGGAGCAGTACTTC. Supplemented by reference TRBV5-1 and TRBJ2-7, the full variable domain reads KAGVTQTPRYLIKTRGQQVTLSCSPISGHRSVSWYQQTPGQGLQFLFEYFSETQRNKGNFPGRFSGRQFSNSRSEMNVSTLELGDSALYLCASSLARLRAGGPEEQYFGPGTRLTVT.

The chain employs TRBV3-1 (or the pseudogene TRBV3-2) and TRBJ1-2, with D perhaps matching TRBD1 (6 bases). Germline values: CDR1 LGHDT, CDR2 YNNKEL (reference sequence). V lost 4 bases, J lost 0 bases, and 15 bases lay in between. The length of the CDR3 is 16 residues. The CDR3 DNA sequence: TGTGCCAGCAGCCCAAATACAGGGTCCGCTAACTATGGCTACACCTTC. Translation: CASSPNTGSANYGYTF.

The chain has TRBV6-1 and TRBJ2-1; 10 bases map to TRBD2. Unmatched junction bases numbered 2, after V lost 1 base and J lost 5 bases. Germline assignment: CDR1 MNHNS and CDR2 SASEGT. The CDR3 spans 15 residues. The CDR3 nucleotides are TGTGCCAGCAGTGAAGGGACTAGCGGTAACAATGAGCAGTTCTTC. Translating gives CASSEGTSGNNEQFF.

The genes are TRBV29-1 and TRBJ2-1; 8 bases fit TRBD1. With V trimmed by 1 base and J by 3 bases, 5 bases remained unmatched. The length of the CDR3 is 15 residues. CDR1 and CDR2 (germline): SQVTM, ANQGSEA. CDR3: CSVEGGQENYNEQFF. For the CDR3, the DNA is TGCAGCGTTGAAGGGGGACAGGAAAACTACAATGAGCAGTTCTTC.

The chain links TRBV7-3 to TRBJ2-7; 8 nucleotides agree with TRBD2. There are 13 residues in the CDR3. Germline assignment: CDR1 SGHTA and CDR2 FQGTGA. The junction had 5 bases not matched to a gene; V was cut back by 5 bases and J by 5 bases. CDR3 coding DNA: TGTGCCAGCAGCCCTCGAGCGGGAGACGAGCAGTACTTC. It codes for CASSPRAGDEQYF.

The gene calls are TRBV19 and TRBJ1-2, with 7 bases matching TRBD1. CDR1 is LNHDA, CDR2 SQIVND, per germline (reference sequence). The length of the CDR3 is 15 residues. After removal of 5 bases from V and 0 bases from J, the junction contained 6 bases not matched to a gene. CDR3 in amino acids: CASSAADRTNYGYTF. CDR3 sequence (DNA): TGTGCCAGTAGTGCGGCGGACAGGACTAACTATGGCTACACCTTC.

This clone has only one observation. The chain uses TRBV28 and TRBJ2-2; 8 nucleotides match TRBD1. Germline CDR1 is MDHEN and CDR2 is SYDVKM. This CDR3 spans 17 amino acids. V gave up 6 bases and J gave up 2 bases; unmatched junction bases: 11. The DNA of the CDR3 is TGTGCCAGCAGCCTATTCGACAGGGGCCACAACACCGGGGAGCTGTTTTTT. It is translated as CASSLFDRGHNTGELFF.

The gene calls are TRBV2 and TRBJ2-5; D is possibly TRBD2 (5 bases). V was trimmed by 3 bases and J by 5 bases, leaving 13 bases between them. Germline lookup yields CDR1 SNHLY and CDR2 FYNNEI. This CDR3 has 14 residues. CDR3 sequence reads: CASSERESWETQYF. The CDR3 DNA sequence: TGTGCCAGCAGTGAGAGGGAGTCGTGGGAGACCCAGTACTTC.

The chain joins TRBV24-1 to TRBJ2-5, with D perhaps matching TRBD1 (5 bases). Germline V gives CDR1 KGHDR, CDR2 SFDVKD. The V and J ends lost 4 bases and 0 bases respectively, with 11 bases between them. CDR3 length: 15 amino acids. Here the CDR3 DNA reads TGTGCCACCAGTGACCGGACATCGTACCAAGAGACCCAGTACTTC. It encodes CATSDRTSYQETQYF.

This chain joins TRBV2 and TRBJ2-3, with 7 nucleotides matching TRBD1. Germline values: CDR1 SNHLY, CDR2 FYNNEI. V dropped 6 bases and J dropped 2; count of bases not matched to a gene: 8. CDR3 length: 15 residues. The DNA of the CDR3 is TGTGCCAGCAGACGCTCCGGGACAGTCACAGATACGCAGTATTTT. This encodes CASRRSGTVTDTQYF.

Of note for this clone: Relative to the germline gene, one junction end is altered; a read error may explain this. V and J are TRBV7-2 and TRBJ1-1; possible D gene TRBD1, 6 bases. The CDR3 runs 12 residues. Germline assignment: CDR1 SGHTA and CDR2 FQGNSA. The CDR3 loop is CASSQNGGASAF. CDR3 sequence (DNA): TGTGCCAGCAGCCAAAACGGGGGGGCATCGGCCTTT.

The gene calls are TRBV11-3 and TRBJ1-2, with 9 bases lining up with TRBD1. Germline V gene sequence: CDR1 SGHNT, CDR2 YENEEA. V dropped 5 bases and J dropped 3; count of bases not matched to a gene: 1. This CDR3 spans 13 amino acids. The CDR3 DNA is TGTGCCAGCAGCCGGGACAGGGACTATGGCTACACCTTC. It is translated as CASSRDRDYGYTF.

In this sample, this clone turned up a few times. This sequence joins TRBV30 and TRBJ1-4; 8 bases line up with TRBD1. This CDR3 spans 15 amino acids. V lost 7 bases to trimming and J lost 4 bases; unmatched junction nucleotides: 11. Germline CDR1 and CDR2: GTSNPN and SVGIG (reference sequence). In nucleotides, the CDR3 is TGTGCCTCCGACCCGACAGGGGCGGGTAATGAAAAACTGTTTTTT. It specifies CASDPTGAGNEKLFF.

The rearrangement uses TRBV9 and TRBJ1-2, with D possibly TRBD1 on 5 matching bases. CDR3 length: 15 residues. Trimming took off 2 bases at V and 3 bases at J, with 14 bases between the two ends. Germline values: CDR1 SGDLS, CDR2 YYNGEE. Written as DNA, the CDR3 is TGTGCCAGCAGCGTTCTGGAGACAGCCTACTATGGCTACACCTTC. This codes for CASSVLETAYYGYTF.

The CDR3 sequence: CASSWTSASYNEQFF. Here the CDR3 DNA reads TGTGCCAGCAGTTGGACTAGCGCCTCCTACAATGAGCAGTTCTTC. This chain joins TRBV6-5 and TRBJ2-1, with 9 positions matching TRBD2. Germline V gene lookup returns CDR1 MNHEY and CDR2 SVGAGI. The junction had 1 base not matched to a gene; V was cut back by 4 bases and J by 0 bases. The CDR3 contains 15 residues.

This chain joins TRBV15 and TRBJ1-1; 9 nucleotides line up with TRBD1. The CDR3 has 14 residues. V gave up 4 bases and J gave up 5 bases; unmatched junction bases: 5. CDR1 LNHNV and CDR2 YYDKDF come from the germline V gene (reference sequence). CDR3 bases: TGTGCCACCAGCACGACAGGGGGATGGACTGAAGCTTTCTTT. Its protein is CATSTTGGWTEAFF.

This chain joins TRBV5-1 and TRBJ2-5, with a tentative D call TRBD2 (6 bases). The germline V gene encodes CDR1 SGHRS and CDR2 YFSETQ. V was cut by 0 bases and J by 2 bases, with 11 bases left in between. CDR3 size: 15 residues. DNA of the CDR3: TGCGCCAGCAGCTTGGTCGGGGGTCATCAAGAGACCCAGTACTTC. Amino acids: CASSLVGGHQETQYF.

The genes are TRBV5-6 and TRBJ1-4, with D perhaps TRBD1 (5 bases). In germline, CDR1 is SGHDT, CDR2 YYEEEE. The ends were cut back, 1 base at V and 7 bases at J, with 14 bases in the middle. The CDR3 has 15 amino acids. The CDR3 loop reads CASSLRGPGGEKLFF. CDR3 bases: TGTGCCAGCAGCTTGAGAGGACCGGGGGGTGAAAAACTGTTTTTT.

This clone is a singleton in its sample. The chain uses TRBV18 and TRBJ1-4; no firm D call. This CDR3 comprises 14 residues. Between the trimmed V and J ends, which lost 6 bases and 7 bases, there was a span of 15 bases. CDR1 and CDR2 from the germline V gene are KGHSH and LQKENI. As DNA, the CDR3 is TGTGCCAGCTCGGCGGGGAGAAGCGGTGAAAAACTGTTTTTT. Its protein product is CASSAGRSGEKLFF.

V and J are TRBV5-4 and TRBJ1-2; D not certain. The CDR3 spans 15 residues. Germline V gene data show CDR1 as SGHNT and CDR2 as YYREEE (reference sequence). The V end was cut by 3 bases, the J end by 8 bases, with 20 bases between. This CDR3 reads CASSSPRTSKVGYTF. DNA for the CDR3: TGTGCCAGCAGCTCGCCCCGAACCTCTAAAGTGGGCTACACCTTC. Using reference TRBV5-4 and TRBJ1-2 for the parts outside the CDR3, the full variable domain is ETGVTQSPTHLIKTRGQQVTLRCSSQSGHNTVSWYQQALGQGPQFIFQYYREEENGRGNFPPRFSGLQFPNYSSELNVNALELDDSALYLCASSSPRTSKVGYTFGSGTRLTVV.

J is TRBJ1-1 and V is TRBV3-1 (or the pseudogene TRBV3-2); 7 nucleotides agree with TRBD1. The CDR3 runs to 18 residues. After removal of 0 bases from V and 4 bases from J, the junction contained 14 bases not matched to a gene. Germline assignment: CDR1 LGHDT and CDR2 YNNKEL (reference sequence). The CDR3 spells CASSQDLYPTGPGTEAFF. The CDR3, as DNA: TGTGCCAGCAGCCAAGATCTTTACCCGACAGGGCCCGGCACTGAAGCTTTCTTT.

The chain couples TRBV4-2 to TRBJ2-7; TRBD2 agrees at 10 bases. The junction had 5 bases not matched to a gene; V was cut back by 1 base and J by 5 bases. Germline V CDR1 and CDR2: LGHNA, YNFKEQ. The CDR3 covers 15 residues. CDR3 nucleotides: TGTGCCAGCAGCCAAGTAGGTCTAGCGGGAGACGAGCAGTACTTC. Translated: CASSQVGLAGDEQYF.

The V and J genes are TRBV7-8 and TRBJ2-7; 7 positions agree with TRBD2. Germline trimming cut 5 bases from V and 3 bases from J; bases unmatched to any gene: 10. Germline V gene data show CDR1 as SGHVS and CDR2 as FQNEAQ. The CDR3 extends over 15 amino acids. CDR3 residues: CASSPGAGAFYEQYF. The CDR3 DNA sequence: TGTGCCAGCAGCCCCGGCGCGGGAGCTTTCTACGAGCAGTACTTC.

This chain connects TRBV6-2 or TRBV6-3 to TRBJ1-3; D remains ambiguous. The CDR3 runs 16 residues. Germline V lookup: CDR1 MNHEY, CDR2 SVGEGT. Trimming removed 2 bases from V and 7 bases from J, with 18 bases in between. CDR3 region: CASSYPGSRERNTIYF. The CDR3 DNA follows: TGTGCCAGCAGTTACCCCGGATCCCGGGAAAGGAACACCATATATTTT.

This clone was recorded once. V and J are TRBV15 and TRBJ1-2; D gene uncertain. Trimming took 0 bases from V and 5 from J, leaving 19 bases between them. The CDR3 runs 17 residues. The germline CDR1 and CDR2 sequences are LNHNV and YYDKDF (reference sequence). This chain's CDR3 is CATSRDRGSSLHYGYTF. DNA of the CDR3: TGTGCCACCAGCAGAGACCGGGGTTCGTCCTTGCATTATGGCTACACCTTC.

The genes are TRBV6-5 and TRBJ2-7; TRBD2 agrees at 11 bases. The CDR3 is 14 residues long. Per germline, CDR1 MNHEY and CDR2 SVGAGI. The V and J ends lost 8 bases and 0 bases, in that order; junction bases with no gene match: 3. Here the CDR3 reads CASGTSGSSYEQYF. The DNA for the CDR3 is TGTGCCAGCGGGACTAGCGGTAGCTCCTACGAGCAGTACTTC.

The V and J genes are TRBV24-1 and TRBJ2-2, with 9 bases lining up with TRBD1. CDR3 length: 13 amino acids. V shed 5 bases, J shed 7 bases, and the junction held 1 base outside the gene matches. Germline V gives CDR1 KGHDR, CDR2 SFDVKD. As DNA, the CDR3 is TGTGCCACCAGTGGACAGGGGGTCGGGGAGCTGTTTTTT. This sequence encodes CATSGQGVGELFF.

The V gene is TRBV9, the J gene TRBJ2-1; the D gene is possibly TRBD2 (5 bases). Between the trimmed V and J ends, which lost 4 bases and 7 bases, there was a span of 18 bases. The CDR3 has 15 amino acids. Germline V gives CDR1 SGDLS, CDR2 YYNGEE. CDR3 in amino acids: CASSQSLAGTNEQFF. CDR3 nucleotides: TGTGCCAGCAGCCAGTCGCTGGCGGGTACTAATGAGCAGTTCTTC.

This chain connects TRBV11-2 to TRBJ2-1; no reliable D call. Trimming cost V 8 bases and J 3 bases, with 8 bases left between them. The CDR3 runs to 12 residues. Germline CDR1 reads SGHAT; CDR2 reads FQNNGV. CDR3 sequence reads: CASQRVYNEQFF. CDR3 nucleotides: TGTGCCAGCCAGCGCGTCTACAATGAGCAGTTCTTC.

This chain uses TRBV19 with TRBJ1-1; tentative D call: TRBD1 (5 bases). V was pared by 1 base and J by 3 bases, with 12 bases between. This CDR3 spans 15 amino acids. Germline V gene lookup returns CDR1 LNHDA and CDR2 SQIVND (reference sequence). The CDR3 coding sequence is TGTGCCAGTAGTATAGCAGGGAGGCAGGACACTGAAGCTTTCTTT. Protein: CASSIAGRQDTEAFF.